These 23 T cell receptor beta chains originate from one sample sequenced in a study of blood T cell repertoires in COVID-19. Measured with immunoSEQ multiplex PCR; TCRdb has only the in-frame clones, and not every one. The table has 340,000 or so clones, around four fifths seen once. The sample comprised peripheral blood. Source of these receptors: a man aged 25 to 40 with active or convalescent COVID-19.

This chain links TRBV5-1 with TRBJ1-3, with unresolved D. V was clipped by 0 bases and J by 0 bases, with 7 bases between them. In germline, CDR1 is SGHRS, CDR2 YFSETQ. This CDR3 is built from 15 residues. The CDR3 bases are TGCGCCAGCAGCTTGGGAGACATCTCTGGAAACACCATATATTTT. It translates to CASSLGDISGNTIYF.

The chain links TRBV19 to TRBJ1-5; D is possibly TRBD1 (6 bases). The V and J ends lost 10 bases and 4 bases respectively, with 14 bases between them. Germline assignment: CDR1 LNHDA and CDR2 SQIVND (reference sequence). The CDR3 is made up of 13 amino acids. CDR3 coding DNA: TGTGCCACCTCATACCAGGGGAATCAGCCCCAGCATTTT. Protein product: CATSYQGNQPQHF.

This chain links TRBV30 with TRBJ1-4; 8 nucleotides agree with TRBD1. Germline CDR1 reads GTSNPN; CDR2 reads SVGIG (reference sequence). Germline trimming cut 1 base from V and 8 bases from J; bases unmatched to any gene: 12. The CDR3 spans 16 residues. CDR3 nucleotide sequence: TGTGCCTGGAGTGCCCCGGAGACAGGGGAACAGGAAAAACTGTTTTTT. Translation: CAWSAPETGEQEKLFF.

The V gene is TRBV18, the J gene TRBJ1-1; TRBD1 matches at 7 bases. The V gene's germline CDR1 is KGHSH and CDR2 LQKENI. J gave up 1 base and V 4 bases, and 9 bases lay outside the gene matches. The CDR3 sequence is 16 residues long. For the CDR3, the DNA is TGTGCCAGCTCACTTCAGTTATGGACAGGGAACACTGAAGCTTTCTTT. This codes for CASSLQLWTGNTEAFF. The full variable domain, in which reference TRBV18 and TRBJ1-1 provide the parts outside the CDR3, is NAGVMQNPRHLVRRRGQEARLRCSPMKGHSHVYWYRQLPEEGLKFMVYLQKENIIDESGMPKERFSAEFPKEGPSILRIQQVVRGDSAAYFCASSLQLWTGNTEAFFGQGTRLTVV.

CDR3 amino acids: CASSPRRGGTDNEQFF. Written as DNA, the CDR3 is TGTGCCAGCAGCCCACGGAGGGGAGGTACCGACAATGAGCAGTTCTTC. V gene TRBV7-8 combines with J gene TRBJ2-1; maybe TRBD2 (6 bases). CDR3 length: 16 residues. Germline V CDR1 and CDR2: SGHVS, FQNEAQ. V lost 5 bases and J lost 5, with 19 bases in between. The full variable domain, with the rest looked up from reference TRBV7-8 and TRBJ2-1, is GAGVSQSPRYKVAKRGQDVALRCDPISGHVSLFWYQQALGQGPEFLTYFQNEAQLDKSGLPSDRFFAERPEGSVSTLKIQRTQQEDSAVYLCASSPRRGGTDNEQFFGPGTRLTVL.

This clone appeared a few times. The chain uses TRBV5-4 and TRBJ2-5; 8 bases map to TRBD2. CDR3 size: 15 residues. Germline loops: CDR1 SGHNT, CDR2 YYREEE (reference sequence). V shed 4 bases, J shed 6 bases, and the junction held 11 bases outside the gene matches. The CDR3 sequence is CASSPWTSRDQTQYF. In nucleotides, the CDR3 is TGTGCCAGCAGCCCCTGGACTAGCAGGGACCAGACCCAGTACTTC.

V is TRBV6-1 and J is TRBJ2-3, with 8 nucleotides matching TRBD2. Germline CDR1 and CDR2: MNHNS and SASEGT. The junction had 3 bases not matched to a gene; V was cut back by 0 bases and J by 4 bases. The length of the CDR3 is 15 residues. The CDR3 region has the DNA TGTGCCAGCAGTGAAGCGCTTAGCGGGGCAGATACGCAGTATTTT. Its protein is CASSEALSGADTQYF.

This chain connects TRBV20-1 to TRBJ1-3; D not certain. V lost 6 bases and J 4 bases, leaving 7 bases between the germline ends. CDR1 is DFQATT and CDR2 is SNEGSKA in the germline V gene (reference sequence). CDR3 length: 11 amino acids. CDR3 sequence (DNA): TGCAGTGCCAAATCCGGAAACACCATATATTTT. Protein sequence: CSAKSGNTIYF.

The V call is TRBV11-3, the J call TRBJ1-6; D not certain. The CDR3 loop spans 13 amino acids. Germline CDR1 reads SGHNT; CDR2 reads YENEEA. V was pared by 1 base and J by 9 bases, with 7 bases between. The CDR3 DNA reads as TGTGCCAGCAGCTTAGGCCGAGGTTCACCCCTCCACTTT. This codes for CASSLGRGSPLHF. Drawing the rest from reference TRBV11-3 and TRBJ1-6, the complete variable domain is EAGVVQSPRYKIIEKKQPVAFWCNPISGHNTLYWYLQNLGQGPELLIRYENEEAVDDSQLPKDRFSAERLKGVDSTLKIQPAELGDSAVYLCASSLGRGSPLHFGNGTRLTVT.

In the case of this clone: Germline is not matched at one junction end, which may reflect a read error. The rearrangement uses TRBV5-4 and TRBJ2-7, with a weak D call TRBD1 (6 bases). The V gene's germline CDR1 is SGHNT and CDR2 YYREEE (reference sequence). The CDR3 is 13 amino acids. The CDR3 loop is CASSLDGTTEDVF. The CDR3 DNA follows: TGTGCCAGCAGCTTGGATGGGACAACAGAGGATGTCTTC. The whole variable domain, filled in from reference TRBV5-4 and TRBJ2-7, reads ETGVTQSPTHLIKTRGQQVTLRCSSQSGHNTVSWYQQALGQGPQFIFQYYREEENGRGNFPPRFSGLQFPNYSSELNVNALELDDSALYLCASSLDGTTEDVFGPGTRLTVT.

The genes are TRBV3-1 (or the pseudogene TRBV3-2) and TRBJ2-1; 10 positions match TRBD2. V lost 2 bases and J lost 6; bases outside the gene matches: 4. This CDR3 comprises 15 residues. Germline V gene data show CDR1 as LGHDT and CDR2 as YNNKEL (reference sequence). The CDR3 DNA reads as TGTGCCAGCAGCCAAAAGCGGGGGGGCCGCAATGAGCAGTTCTTC. Translation gives CASSQKRGGRNEQFF.

The CDR3 coding sequence is TGTGCCTGGAGTGTCGGCAGGGTGACTGAAAAACTGTTTTTT. Translation: CAWSVGRVTEKLFF. The rearrangement uses TRBV30 and TRBJ1-4; perhaps TRBD1 as D (5 bases). Germline V gene sequence: CDR1 GTSNPN, CDR2 SVGIG (reference sequence). CDR3 length: 14 residues. With 0 bases removed from V and 7 bases from J, the gap between germline ends came to 12 bases.

The chain recombines TRBV7-2 with TRBJ1-2; TRBD1 might be the D (6 bases). Trimming shortened V by 3 bases and J by 4 bases, and 9 bases separated the two germline ends. This CDR3 has 13 amino acids. From germline, CDR1 is SGHTA and CDR2 FQGNSA. The CDR3 loop is CASSFPRGYGYTF. The CDR3 DNA reads as TGTGCCAGCAGCTTTCCCAGGGGCTATGGCTACACCTTC.

This clone has a handful of counts. The rearrangement joins TRBV7-9 to TRBJ2-1, with D perhaps matching TRBD1 (5 bases). Germline V gene sequence: CDR1 SEHNR, CDR2 FQNEAQ (reference sequence). This CDR3 is 15 amino acids long. V was trimmed by 2 bases and J by 12 bases, leaving 20 bases between them. The CDR3 region has the DNA TGTGCCAGCAGCTTACCCCCCTGGGGCGTGGATGGGCAGTTCTTC. Protein: CASSLPPWGVDGQFF.

The rearrangement uses TRBV6-5 and TRBJ2-1, with 7 nucleotides matching TRBD2. V lost 8 bases to trimming and J lost 3 bases; unmatched junction nucleotides: 1. CDR3 length equals 12 residues. The germline V gene has CDR1 MNHEY and CDR2 SVGAGI. CDR3 sequence (DNA): TGTGCCAGCGGGGGGGGCTACAATGAGCAGTTCTTC. This gives the protein CASGGGYNEQFF.

CDR3 nucleotide sequence: TGTGCCAGCAGTGAAGGAGCAGGGGCGGGACCCCTCCACTTT. It codes for CASSEGAGAGPLHF. This chain links TRBV25-1 with TRBJ1-6, with D possibly matching TRBD1 (6 bases). In germline, CDR1 is MGHDK, CDR2 SYGVNS. The CDR3 spans 14 residues. With 2 bases removed from V and 12 bases from J, the gap between germline ends came to 14 bases. The full variable domain, in which reference TRBV25-1 and TRBJ1-6 provide the parts outside the CDR3, is EADIYQTPRYLVIGTGKKITLECSQTMGHDKMYWYQQDPGMELHLIHYSYGVNSTEKGDLSSESTVSRIRTEHFPLTLESARPSHTSQYLCASSEGAGAGPLHFGNGTRLTVT.

V is TRBV5-1 and J is TRBJ1-6; 9 bases match TRBD1. This CDR3 spans 14 amino acids. V dropped 2 bases and J dropped 9; count of bases not matched to a gene: 3. CDR1 SGHRS and CDR2 YFSETQ come from the germline V gene. CDR3 residues: CASSFTGGSSPLHF. The CDR3 nucleotides read TGCGCCAGCAGCTTTACAGGGGGCTCTTCACCCCTCCACTTT.

The rearrangement joins TRBV29-1 to TRBJ1-1; the match to TRBD1 covers 7 bases. Germline V gene data show CDR1 as SQVTM and CDR2 as ANQGSEA. The CDR3 runs 13 residues. V lost 6 bases, J lost 4 bases, and 8 bases stayed unmatched. The CDR3 spells CSVAQGGGTEAFF. CDR3 nucleotides: TGCAGCGTGGCGCAGGGGGGCGGCACTGAAGCTTTCTTT.

The V call is TRBV18, the J call TRBJ1-1; 7 bases line up with TRBD1. CDR1 is KGHSH, CDR2 LQKENI, per germline. V lost 0 bases, J lost 3 bases, and 4 bases stayed unmatched. The length of the CDR3 is 15 residues. Here the CDR3 DNA reads TGTGCCAGCTCACCACCGGGCAGGGGGGACACTGAAGCTTTCTTT. It translates to CASSPPGRGDTEAFF.

This sequence joins TRBV7-2 and TRBJ2-5; D is perhaps TRBD2 (5 bases). The CDR3 has 13 residues. With 3 bases removed from V and 2 bases from J, the gap between germline ends came to 7 bases. From germline, CDR1 is SGHTA and CDR2 FQGNSA. The CDR3 spells CASSFWRQETQYF. In DNA, the CDR3 is TGTGCCAGCAGCTTTTGGAGGCAAGAGACCCAGTACTTC.

The chain is built from TRBV5-4 and TRBJ1-2; perhaps TRBD1 as D (6 bases). V was cut by 0 bases and J by 5 bases, with 8 bases left in between. In germline, CDR1 is SGHNT, CDR2 YYREEE (reference sequence). This CDR3 spans 13 amino acids. CDR3 nucleotides: TGTGCCAGCAGCTTGGAGCAGGGGTATGGCTACACCTTC. Translated, it gives CASSLEQGYGYTF.

This clone was seen more than once but under ten times. This chain links TRBV30 with TRBJ2-7; a possible D gene is TRBD2 (7 bases). V lost 1 base to trimming and J lost 6 bases, with 13 bases between them. Germline-derived CDR1 and CDR2 are GTSNPN and SVGIG (reference sequence). CDR3 length: 13 amino acids. This CDR3 reads CAWSAGGAGEQYF. In nucleotides, the CDR3 is TGTGCCTGGAGTGCTGGGGGGGCGGGCGAGCAGTACTTC.

The chain is built from TRBV28 and TRBJ1-2, with D possibly being TRBD1 (6 bases). Germline CDR1 and CDR2: MDHEN and SYDVKM. Trimming left V 7 bases short and J 6 bases short, with 15 bases between. The CDR3 is 13 amino acids. The CDR3 nucleotides are TGTGCCAGCACTGACTACAGGGATGATGGCTACACCTTC. Its protein product is CASTDYRDDGYTF.